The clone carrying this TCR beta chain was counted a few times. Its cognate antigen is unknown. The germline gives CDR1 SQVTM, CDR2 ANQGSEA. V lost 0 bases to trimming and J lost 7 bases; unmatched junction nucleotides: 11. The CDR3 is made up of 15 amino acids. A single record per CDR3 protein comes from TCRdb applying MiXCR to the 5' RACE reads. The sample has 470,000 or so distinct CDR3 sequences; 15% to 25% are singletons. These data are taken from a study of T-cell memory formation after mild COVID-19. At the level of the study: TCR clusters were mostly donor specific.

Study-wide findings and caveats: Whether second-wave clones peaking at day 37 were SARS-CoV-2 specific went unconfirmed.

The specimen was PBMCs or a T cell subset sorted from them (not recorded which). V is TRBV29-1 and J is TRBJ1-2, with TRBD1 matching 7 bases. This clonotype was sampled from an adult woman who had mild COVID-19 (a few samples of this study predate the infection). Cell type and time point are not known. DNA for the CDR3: TGCAGCGTTGAAGATCCCGAGACAGGGTTAGGTGGCTACACCTTC. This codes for CSVEDPETGLGGYTF. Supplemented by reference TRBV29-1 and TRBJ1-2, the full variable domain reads SAVISQKPSRDICQRGTSLTIQCQVDSQVTMMFWYRQQPGQSLTLIATANQGSEATYESGFVIDKFPISRPNLTFSTLTVSNMSPEDSSIYLCSVEDPETGLGGYTFGSGTRLTVV.